This record looks at one T cell receptor (beta chain) sequence and its context. The CDR3 has 17 residues. The V and J ends lost 0 bases and 2 bases respectively, with 16 bases between them. Germline V CDR1 and CDR2: KGHSH, LQKENI. The data are from a study of cytomegalovirus exposure and HLA in healthy donors. The PCR had 60 Vbeta and 13 Jbeta primers. Libraries were prepared by immunoSEQ multiplex PCR; TCRdb keeps only in-frame clonotypes and omits some of them. The profile shows some 150,000 clones, 65% to 85% of them singletons. The receptor was derived from a woman aged 40 to 50 in good health and CMV-seropositive. The rearrangement links TRBV18 to TRBJ2-5; possible D gene TRBD1, 6 bases. Sequencing used PBMCs. The CDR3 loop is CASSPPLGWGRQETQYF. The CDR3, as DNA: TGTGCCAGCTCACCACCCTTAGGATGGGGGCGTCAAGAGACCCAGTACTTC.